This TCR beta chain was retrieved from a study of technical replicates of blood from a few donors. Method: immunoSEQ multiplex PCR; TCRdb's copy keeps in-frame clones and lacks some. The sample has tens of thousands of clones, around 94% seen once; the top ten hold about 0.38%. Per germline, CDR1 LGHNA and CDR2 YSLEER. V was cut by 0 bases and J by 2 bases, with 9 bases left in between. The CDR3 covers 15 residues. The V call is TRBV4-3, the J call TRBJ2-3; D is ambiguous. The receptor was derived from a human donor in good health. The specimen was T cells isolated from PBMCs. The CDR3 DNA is TGCGCCAGCAGCCAAGAAACGAGTTACACAGATACGCAGTATTTT. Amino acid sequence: CASSQETSYTDTQYF.